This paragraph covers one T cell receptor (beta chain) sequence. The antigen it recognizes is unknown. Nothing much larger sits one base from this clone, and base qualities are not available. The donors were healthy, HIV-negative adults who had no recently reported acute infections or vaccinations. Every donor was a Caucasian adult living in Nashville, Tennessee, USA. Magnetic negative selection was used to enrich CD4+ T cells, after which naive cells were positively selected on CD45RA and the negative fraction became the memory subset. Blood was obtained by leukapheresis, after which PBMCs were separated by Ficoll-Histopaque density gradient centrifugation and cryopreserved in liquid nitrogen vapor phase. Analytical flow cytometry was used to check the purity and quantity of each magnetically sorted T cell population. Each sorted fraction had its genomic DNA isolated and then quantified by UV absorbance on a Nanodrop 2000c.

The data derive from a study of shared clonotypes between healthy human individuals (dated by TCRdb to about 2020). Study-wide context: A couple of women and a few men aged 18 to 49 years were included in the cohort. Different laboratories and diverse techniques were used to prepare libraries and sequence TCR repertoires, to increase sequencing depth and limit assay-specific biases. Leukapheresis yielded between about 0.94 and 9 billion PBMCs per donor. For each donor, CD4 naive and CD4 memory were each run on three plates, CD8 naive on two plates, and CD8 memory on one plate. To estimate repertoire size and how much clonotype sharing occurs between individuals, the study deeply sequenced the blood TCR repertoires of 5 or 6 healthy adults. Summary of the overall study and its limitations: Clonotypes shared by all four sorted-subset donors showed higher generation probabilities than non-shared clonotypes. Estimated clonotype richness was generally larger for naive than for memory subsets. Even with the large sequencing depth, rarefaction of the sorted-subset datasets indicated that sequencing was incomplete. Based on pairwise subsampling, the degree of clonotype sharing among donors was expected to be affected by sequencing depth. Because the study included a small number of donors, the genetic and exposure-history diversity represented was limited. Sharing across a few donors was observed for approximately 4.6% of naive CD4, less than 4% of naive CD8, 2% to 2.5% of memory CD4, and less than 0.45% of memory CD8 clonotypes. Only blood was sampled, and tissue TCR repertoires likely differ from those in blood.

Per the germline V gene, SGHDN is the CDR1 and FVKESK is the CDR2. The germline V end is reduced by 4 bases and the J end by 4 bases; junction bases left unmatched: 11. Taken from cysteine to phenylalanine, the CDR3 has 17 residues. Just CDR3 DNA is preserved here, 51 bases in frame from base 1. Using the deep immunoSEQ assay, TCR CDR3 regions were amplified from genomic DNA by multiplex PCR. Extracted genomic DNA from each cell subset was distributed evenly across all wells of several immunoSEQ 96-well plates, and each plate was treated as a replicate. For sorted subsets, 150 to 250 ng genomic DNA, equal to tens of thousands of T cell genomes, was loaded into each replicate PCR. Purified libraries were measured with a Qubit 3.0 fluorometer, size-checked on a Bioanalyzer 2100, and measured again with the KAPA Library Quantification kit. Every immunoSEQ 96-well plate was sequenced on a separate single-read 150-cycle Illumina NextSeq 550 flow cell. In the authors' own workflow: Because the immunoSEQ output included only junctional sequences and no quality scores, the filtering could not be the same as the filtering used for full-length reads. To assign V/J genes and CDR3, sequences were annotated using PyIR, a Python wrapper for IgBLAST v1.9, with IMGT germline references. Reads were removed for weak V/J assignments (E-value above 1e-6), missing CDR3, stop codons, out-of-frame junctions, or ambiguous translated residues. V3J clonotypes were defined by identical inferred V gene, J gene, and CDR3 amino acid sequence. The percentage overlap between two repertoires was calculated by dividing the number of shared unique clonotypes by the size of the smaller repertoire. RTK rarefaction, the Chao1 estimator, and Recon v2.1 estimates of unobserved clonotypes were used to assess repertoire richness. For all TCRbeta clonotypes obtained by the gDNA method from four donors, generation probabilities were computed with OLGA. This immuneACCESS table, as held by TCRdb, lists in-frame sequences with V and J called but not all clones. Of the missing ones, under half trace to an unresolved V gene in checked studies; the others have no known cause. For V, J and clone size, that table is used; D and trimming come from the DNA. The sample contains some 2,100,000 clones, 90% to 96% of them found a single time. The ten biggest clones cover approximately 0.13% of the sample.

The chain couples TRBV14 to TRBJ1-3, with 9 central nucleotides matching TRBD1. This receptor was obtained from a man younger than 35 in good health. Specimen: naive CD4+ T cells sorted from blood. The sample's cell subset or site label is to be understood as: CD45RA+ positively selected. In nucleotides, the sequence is TGTGCCAGCAGCCTAGTGGCCGGGACAGGGCGCGGAAACACCATATATTTT. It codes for CASSLVAGTGRGNTIYF.